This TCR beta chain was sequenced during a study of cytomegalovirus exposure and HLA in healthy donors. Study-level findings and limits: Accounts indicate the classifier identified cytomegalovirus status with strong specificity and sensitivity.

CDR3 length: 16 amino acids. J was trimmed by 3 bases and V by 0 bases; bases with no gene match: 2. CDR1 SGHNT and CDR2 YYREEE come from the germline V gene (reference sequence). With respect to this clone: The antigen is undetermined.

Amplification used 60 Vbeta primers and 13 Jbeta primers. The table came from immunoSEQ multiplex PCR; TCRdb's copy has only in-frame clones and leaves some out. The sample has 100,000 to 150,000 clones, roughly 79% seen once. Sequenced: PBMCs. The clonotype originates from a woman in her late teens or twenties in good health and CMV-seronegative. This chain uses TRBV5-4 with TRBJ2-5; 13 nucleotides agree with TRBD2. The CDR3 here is CASSLGGLAGEETQYF. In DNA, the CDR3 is TGTGCCAGCAGCTTGGGAGGACTAGCGGGAGAAGAGACCCAGTACTTC.